Shown below are 31 T cell receptor beta chains from a single sample sequenced in a study of blood T cell repertoires in COVID-19. The table came from immunoSEQ multiplex PCR; TCRdb's copy has only in-frame clones and leaves some out. The table lists 300,000 to 350,000 clones, about nine tenths of them singletons, with approximately 7.3% in the top ten. Sequenced: peripheral blood. The receptors were sampled from a woman aged 70-85 years with COVID-19, enrolled during active disease.

The chain joins TRBV7-7 to TRBJ2-3, with TRBD1 as a possible D gene (5 bases). Looked up from germline, CDR1 is SSHAT and CDR2 is FNYEAQ (reference sequence). The V end lost 0 bases, the J end lost 6 bases, and 7 bases lay between the germline ends. The CDR3 contains 13 residues. The CDR3 reads CASSLAQEDTQYF. CDR3 bases: TGTGCCAGCAGCTTAGCACAGGAGGATACGCAGTATTTT. Complete variable domain (other parts from reference TRBV7-7 and TRBJ2-3): GAGVSQSPRYKVTKRGQDVTLRCDPISSHATLYWYQQALGQGPEFLTYFNYEAQPDKSGLPSDRFSAERPEGSISTLTIQRTEQRDSAMYRCASSLAQEDTQYFGPGTRLTVL.

This clone has only a few counts. The chain employs TRBV7-2 and TRBJ1-5; 7 nucleotides align to TRBD1. V was pared by 4 bases and J by 5 bases, with 8 bases of the junction left unmatched. This CDR3 has 15 residues. Germline CDR1 and CDR2: SGHTA and FQGNSA. In DNA, the CDR3 is TGTGCCAGCAGCTCCCGACAGGGAAGGGATCAGCCCCAGCATTTT. Its translation is CASSSRQGRDQPQHF.

The chain has TRBV2 and TRBJ2-3, with a tentative D call TRBD2 (6 bases). Germline V lookup: CDR1 SNHLY, CDR2 FYNNEI. The CDR3 runs 15 residues. Trimming pared 6 bases from V and 3 bases from J, leaving 16 bases between. The CDR3 sequence: CASRPGSGGTDTQYF. For the CDR3, the DNA is TGTGCCAGCAGACCCGGGAGTGGAGGGACAGATACGCAGTATTTT.

The rearrangement links TRBV5-1 to TRBJ2-7; 9 nucleotides agree with TRBD1. From germline, CDR1 is SGHRS and CDR2 YFSETQ. This CDR3 has 15 residues. With 4 bases clipped from V and 5 bases from J, the junction kept 10 bases outside the gene matches. The CDR3 nucleotides are TGCGCCAGCAGCCCCGGGACAGGGAGGTTCAACGAGCAGTACTTC. It is translated as CASSPGTGRFNEQYF.

This clone was observed once. V usage is TRBV27 and J usage is TRBJ1-2; D is possibly TRBD1 (5 bases). The V gene lost 5 bases and the J gene lost 6 bases, with 13 bases spanning the gap. The germline V gene has CDR1 MNHEY and CDR2 SMNVEV (reference sequence). This CDR3 region has 13 residues. DNA of the CDR3: TGTGCCAGCAGTCTGGACACGGGGGATGGCTACACCTTC. It is translated as CASSLDTGDGYTF.

The rearrangement joins TRBV24-1 to TRBJ1-2; 12 bases line up with TRBD1. V shed 2 bases and J 4 bases; nucleotides not matched to a gene: 16. Per the germline V gene, CDR1 is KGHDR and CDR2 is SFDVKD. The CDR3 sequence is 20 residues long. The CDR3 loop reads CATSDSRGTGGLGPIYGYTF. CDR3 in DNA: TGTGCCACCAGTGATTCCCGGGGGACAGGGGGCTTGGGGCCGATCTATGGCTACACCTTC.

The chain carries TRBV29-1 and TRBJ1-2; TRBD1 matches at 12 bases. With V trimmed by 4 bases and J by 0 bases, 3 bases remained unmatched. Germline V gives CDR1 SQVTM, CDR2 ANQGSEA. The CDR3 is made up of 15 amino acids. CDR3 amino acids: CSVAGQGAPNYGYTF. In nucleotides, the CDR3 is TGCAGCGTTGCGGGACAGGGGGCACCTAACTATGGCTACACCTTC.

This sequence joins TRBV3-1 (or the pseudogene TRBV3-2) and TRBJ1-4, with D unclear. The germline V and J ends were trimmed by 5 bases and 8 bases, with 9 bases remaining between them. CDR1 and CDR2 (germline): LGHDT, YNNKEL (reference sequence). This CDR3 spans 12 amino acids. As DNA, the CDR3 is TGTGCCAGCAGCTCCTCGGTCGAAAAACTGTTTTTT. It specifies CASSSSVEKLFF.

The chain uses TRBV7-8 and TRBJ1-1; tentatively, D is TRBD1 (6 bases). V dropped 3 bases and J dropped 0 bases, with 11 bases sitting between them. In germline, CDR1 is SGHVS, CDR2 FQNEAQ. The CDR3 sequence is 15 residues long. Here the CDR3 reads CASSFPGHLNTEAFF. As DNA, the CDR3 is TGTGCCAGCAGCTTTCCGGGACACTTGAACACTGAAGCTTTCTTT.

The chain combines TRBV9 with TRBJ1-4; no firm D call. The CDR3 loop spans 13 amino acids. In germline, CDR1 is SGDLS, CDR2 YYNGEE. Trimming pared 0 bases from V and 5 bases from J, leaving 5 bases between. The CDR3: CASSVDSNEKLFF. As DNA, the CDR3 is TGTGCCAGCAGCGTAGACAGCAATGAAAAACTGTTTTTT.

The CDR3 spells CSAGTGGDNEKLFF. CDR3 nucleotides: TGCAGCGCCGGGACAGGGGGAGATAATGAAAAACTGTTTTTT. This chain links TRBV29-1 with TRBJ1-4; 11 nucleotides line up with TRBD1. Per germline, CDR1 SQVTM and CDR2 ANQGSEA. The CDR3 is 14 residues long. Trimming at V came to 7 bases and at J to 4 bases, leaving 5 bases not matched to a gene.

Worth noting for this clone: Within the sample, other DNA sequences also encode this same CDR3. The chain combines TRBV28 with TRBJ1-2; unclear D gene. CDR3 size: 11 residues. In germline, CDR1 is MDHEN, CDR2 SYDVKM. Trimming pared 6 bases from V and 5 bases from J, leaving 7 bases between. The CDR3 sequence is CASSPGYGYTF. CDR3 DNA sequence: TGTGCCAGCAGCCCGGGTTATGGCTACACCTTC.

J is TRBJ1-3 and V is TRBV21-1. TRBV21-1 is annotated as a pseudogene. This CDR3 has 16 amino acids. DNA for the CDR3: TGTGCCAGCAGCGGGAGCGGGGCACGCTCTGGAAACACCATATATTTT. It codes for CASSGSGARSGNTIYF.

The chain links TRBV4-1 to TRBJ2-1, with TRBD1 matching 7 bases. V trimming: 1 base; J trimming: 5 bases; junction bases outside the gene matches: 8. The length of the CDR3 is 16 residues. Germline V gene sequence: CDR1 MGHRA, CDR2 YSYEKL. The CDR3 sequence: CASSQGQGLVNNEQFF. CDR3 bases: TGCGCCAGCAGCCAAGGACAGGGATTGGTGAACAATGAGCAGTTCTTC.

This clone appeared a single time. CDR3 DNA: TGTGCCAGCTCACCCGGACAGGGAGACTCTGGAAACACCATATATTTT. Residues: CASSPGQGDSGNTIYF. The rearrangement joins TRBV18 to TRBJ1-3; 8 bases are shared with TRBD1. The CDR3 covers 16 residues. Trimming removed 3 bases from V and 0 bases from J; junction bases left unmatched: 4. Germline V gives CDR1 KGHSH, CDR2 LQKENI.

The chain joins TRBV7-6 to TRBJ2-1, with no clear D. Looked up from germline, CDR1 is SGHVS and CDR2 is FNYEAQ. V gave up 1 base and J gave up 3 bases, with 13 bases separating them. This CDR3 is built from 16 residues. The CDR3 loop reads CASSLDVSLGYNEQFF. DNA of the CDR3: TGTGCCAGCAGCTTAGACGTGAGTCTTGGCTACAATGAGCAGTTCTTC.

V is TRBV28 and J is TRBJ2-5, with 8 bases aligning to TRBD2. CDR1 MDHEN and CDR2 SYDVKM come from the germline V gene. The CDR3 covers 13 residues. J lost 5 bases, V lost 6 bases, and 5 bases had no gene match. CDR3 coding DNA: TGTGCCAGCAGATCCACTAGCGGTGAGACCCAGTACTTC. It specifies CASRSTSGETQYF.

This chain joins TRBV30 and TRBJ2-5; 9 bases line up with TRBD2. The CDR3 spans 15 residues. The junction had 4 bases not matched to a gene; V was cut back by 0 bases and J by 2 bases. From germline, CDR1 is GTSNPN and CDR2 SVGIG (reference sequence). CDR3 region: CAWSVIAGAQETQYF. The CDR3 DNA reads as TGTGCCTGGAGTGTAATAGCGGGGGCTCAAGAGACCCAGTACTTC.

The gene calls are TRBV12-5 and TRBJ1-4; D ambiguous. Trimming left V 2 bases short and J 7 bases short, with 14 bases between. CDR1 is LGHNT and CDR2 is FRNRAP in the germline V gene. The CDR3 totals 15 residues. The CDR3: CASGLPRGGGEKLFF. Here the CDR3 DNA reads TGTGCTAGTGGTTTGCCCCGGGGAGGAGGTGAAAAACTGTTTTTT.

The V call is TRBV2, the J call TRBJ2-3; a possible D gene is TRBD2 (6 bases). Germline values: CDR1 SNHLY, CDR2 FYNNEI. V lost 6 bases to trimming and J lost 2 bases, with 12 bases between them. CDR3 length: 14 amino acids. CDR3: CASRGGASTDTQYF. CDR3 nucleotides: TGTGCCAGCAGAGGCGGGGCCTCCACAGATACGCAGTATTTT.

The CDR3 sequence: CAISPGQGNTGELFF. CDR3 nucleotide sequence: TGTGCCATCAGCCCGGGACAGGGGAACACCGGGGAGCTGTTTTTT. The J gene is TRBJ2-2, the V gene TRBV10-3; 9 bases fit TRBD1. The ends lost 6 bases at V and 1 base at J; junction bases unmatched: 3. The CDR3 consists of 15 residues. Germline loops: CDR1 ENHRY, CDR2 SYGVKD.

The chain combines TRBV10-2 with TRBJ1-5, with D possibly being TRBD1 (6 bases). The CDR3 runs 16 residues. V shed 7 bases and J shed 0 bases, with 16 bases lying between them. Germline V gives CDR1 WSHSY, CDR2 SAAADI. The CDR3 nucleotides read TGCGCCAGCACTGGAGCGGGGGCGGGTAGCAATCAGCCCCAGCATTTT. This translates into CASTGAGAGSNQPQHF.

This rearrangement joins TRBV5-1 to TRBJ1-4, with 7 bases matching TRBD1. Trimming at V came to 4 bases and at J to 5 bases, leaving 2 bases not matched to a gene. In germline, CDR1 is SGHRS, CDR2 YFSETQ. CDR3 length: 13 amino acids. CDR3 loop: CASSGTVNEKLFF. The CDR3 DNA sequence: TGCGCCAGCAGCGGGACAGTAAATGAAAAACTGTTTTTT.

The rearrangement uses TRBV21-1 and TRBJ1-5; the table names TRBD1, a call not compared with the DNA. TRBV21-1 is tagged as a pseudogene. The CDR3 spans 18 residues. CDR3 region: CASNSRSADRDPDQPQHF. The CDR3 DNA reads TGTGCCAGCAACTCCAGGTCAGCGGACAGGGATCCGGATCAGCCCCAGCATTTT.

The chain recombines TRBV4-2 with TRBJ1-2; D is unresolved. Germline V gene sequence: CDR1 LGHNA, CDR2 YNFKEQ. The CDR3 spans 13 residues. Between the trimmed V and J ends, which lost 1 base and 4 bases, there was a span of 7 bases. The CDR3 DNA reads TGTGCCAGCAGCCAAGGTCAACTCTATGGCTACACCTTC. Protein sequence: CASSQGQLYGYTF.

The rearrangement links TRBV7-3 to TRBJ2-1, with D possibly matching TRBD1 (6 bases). V shed 1 base and J shed 7 bases, with 8 bases lying between them. Germline CDR1 reads SGHTA; CDR2 reads FQGTGA. CDR3 length equals 13 residues. The DNA of the CDR3 is TGTGCCAGCAGCTTAAATACAGGGAATGAGCAGTTCTTC. It encodes CASSLNTGNEQFF.

V usage is TRBV27 and J usage is TRBJ1-5, with a weak D call TRBD1 (6 bases). V lost 2 bases and J 0 bases, leaving 11 bases between the germline ends. The V gene's germline CDR1 is MNHEY and CDR2 SMNVEV (reference sequence). The CDR3 extends over 16 amino acids. The CDR3 loop reads CASSLTPTGSNQPQHF. The CDR3 DNA sequence: TGTGCCAGCAGTTTAACCCCGACAGGTAGCAATCAGCCCCAGCATTTT.

The sample holds one count of this clone. The J gene is TRBJ1-2, the V gene TRBV7-2; D not resolved. CDR1 is SGHTA, CDR2 FQGNSA, per germline. Trimming pared 8 bases from V and 4 bases from J, leaving 17 bases between. This CDR3 is built from 14 residues. CDR3 region: CASAKEHRLYGYTF. The CDR3 DNA reads as TGTGCCAGCGCTAAGGAGCACCGACTCTATGGCTACACCTTC. Complete variable domain (other parts from reference TRBV7-2 and TRBJ1-2): GAGVSQSPSNKVTEKGKDVELRCDPISGHTALYWYRQSLGQGLEFLIYFQGNSAPDKSGLPSDRFSAERTGGSVSTLTIQRTQQEDSAVYLCASAKEHRLYGYTFGSGTRLTVV.

The J gene is TRBJ2-7, the V gene TRBV5-6; a possible D gene is TRBD1 (5 bases). The germline V gene encodes CDR1 SGHDT and CDR2 YYEEEE. Trimming left V 3 bases short and J 6 bases short, with 10 bases between. This CDR3 region has 12 residues. The CDR3 reads CASSSGHGEQYF. DNA for the CDR3: TGTGCCAGCAGCTCCGGACACGGCGAGCAGTACTTC.

The genes are TRBV28 and TRBJ2-2, with D maybe TRBD2 (6 bases). CDR3 length: 16 residues. Per germline, CDR1 MDHEN and CDR2 SYDVKM. Trimming removed 5 bases at V and 3 bases at J, with 16 bases between. The CDR3 nucleotides are TGTGCCAGCAGTCCCTTGGCGGGGCCTTACACCGGGGAGCTGTTTTTT. This encodes CASSPLAGPYTGELFF.

This rearrangement joins TRBV20-1 to TRBJ2-3; D unresolved. Per germline, CDR1 DFQATT and CDR2 SNEGSKA (reference sequence). The CDR3 totals 11 residues. Trimming cost V 2 bases and J 4 bases, with 4 bases left between them. The CDR3 spells CSARKPDTQYF. CDR3 nucleotide sequence: TGCAGTGCTAGAAAGCCAGATACGCAGTATTTT.